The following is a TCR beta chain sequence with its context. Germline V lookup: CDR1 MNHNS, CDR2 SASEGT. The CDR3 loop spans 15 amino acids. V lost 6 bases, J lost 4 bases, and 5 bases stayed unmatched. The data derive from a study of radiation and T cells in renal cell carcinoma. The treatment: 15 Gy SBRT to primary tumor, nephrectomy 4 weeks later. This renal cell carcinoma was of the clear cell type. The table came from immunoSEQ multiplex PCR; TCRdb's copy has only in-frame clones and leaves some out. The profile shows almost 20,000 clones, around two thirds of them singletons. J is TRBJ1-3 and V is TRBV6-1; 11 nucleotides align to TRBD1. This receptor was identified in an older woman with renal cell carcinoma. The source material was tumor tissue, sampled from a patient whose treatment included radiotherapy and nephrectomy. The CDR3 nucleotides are TGTGCCAGCAGCGGACAGGGGGCTTCAGGAAACACCATATATTTT. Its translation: CASSGQGASGNTIYF.